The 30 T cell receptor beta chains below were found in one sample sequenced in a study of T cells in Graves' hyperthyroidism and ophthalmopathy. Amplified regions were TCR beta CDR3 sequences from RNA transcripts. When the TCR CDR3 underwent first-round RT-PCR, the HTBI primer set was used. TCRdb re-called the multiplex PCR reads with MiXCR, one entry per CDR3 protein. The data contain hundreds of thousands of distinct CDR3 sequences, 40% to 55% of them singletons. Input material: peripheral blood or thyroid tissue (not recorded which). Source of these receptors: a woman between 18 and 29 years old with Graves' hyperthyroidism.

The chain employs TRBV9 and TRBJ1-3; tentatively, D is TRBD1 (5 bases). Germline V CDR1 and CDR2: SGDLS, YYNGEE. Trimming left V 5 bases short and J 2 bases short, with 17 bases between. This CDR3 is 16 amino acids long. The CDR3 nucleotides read TGTGCCAGCAGTTTACGGACGTGGGGACCTGGAAACACCATATATTTT. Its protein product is CASSLRTWGPGNTIYF.

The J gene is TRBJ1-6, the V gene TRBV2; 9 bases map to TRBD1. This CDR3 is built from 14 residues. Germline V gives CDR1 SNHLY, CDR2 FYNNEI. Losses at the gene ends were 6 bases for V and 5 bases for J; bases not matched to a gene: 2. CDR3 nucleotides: TGTGCCAGCAGCGGGACAGGGCATAATTCACCCCTCCACTTT. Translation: CASSGTGHNSPLHF.

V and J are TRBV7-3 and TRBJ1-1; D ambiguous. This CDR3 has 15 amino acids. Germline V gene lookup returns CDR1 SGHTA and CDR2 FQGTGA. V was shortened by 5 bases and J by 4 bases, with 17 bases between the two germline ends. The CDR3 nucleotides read TGTGCCAGCAGCCTGACGTTTAGCTCGAGCACTGAAGCTTTCTTT. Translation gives CASSLTFSSSTEAFF.

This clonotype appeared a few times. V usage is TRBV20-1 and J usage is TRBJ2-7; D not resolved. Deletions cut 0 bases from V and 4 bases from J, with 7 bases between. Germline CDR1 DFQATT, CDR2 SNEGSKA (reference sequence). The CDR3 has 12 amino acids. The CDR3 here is CSARDSGYEQYF. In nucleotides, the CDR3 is TGCAGTGCTAGAGATTCGGGTTACGAGCAGTACTTC.

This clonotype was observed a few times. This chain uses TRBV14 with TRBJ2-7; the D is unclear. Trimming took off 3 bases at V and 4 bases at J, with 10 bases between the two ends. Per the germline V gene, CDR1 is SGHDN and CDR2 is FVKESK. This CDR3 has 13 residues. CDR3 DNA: TGTGCCAGCAGCCAGAAAATGTCATACGAGCAGTACTTC. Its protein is CASSQKMSYEQYF.

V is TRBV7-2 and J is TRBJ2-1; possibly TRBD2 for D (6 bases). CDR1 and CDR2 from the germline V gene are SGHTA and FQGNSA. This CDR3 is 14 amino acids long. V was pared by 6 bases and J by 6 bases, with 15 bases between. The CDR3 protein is CASSLRRDFNEQFF. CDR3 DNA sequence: TGTGCCAGCAGTTTACGCCGGGACTTCAATGAGCAGTTCTTC.

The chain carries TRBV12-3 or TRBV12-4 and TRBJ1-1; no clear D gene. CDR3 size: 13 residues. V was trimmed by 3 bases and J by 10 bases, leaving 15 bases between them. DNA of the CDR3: TGTGCCAGCAGTTTGCGGCAATTATTCCGAGCTTTCTTT. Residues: CASSLRQLFRAFF.

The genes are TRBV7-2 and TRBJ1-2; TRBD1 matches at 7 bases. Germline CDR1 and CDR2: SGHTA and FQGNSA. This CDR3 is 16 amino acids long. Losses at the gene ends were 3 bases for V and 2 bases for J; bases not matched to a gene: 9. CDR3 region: CASSFNRGRINYGYTF. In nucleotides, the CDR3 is TGTGCCAGCAGCTTCAACAGGGGAAGAATAAACTATGGCTACACCTTC.

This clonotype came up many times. The CDR3 DNA reads TGCAGCGTTGAAGGCGGGAGCGTACACGAGCAGTACTTC. Its protein is CSVEGGSVHEQYF. This chain joins TRBV29-1 and TRBJ2-7, with 7 nucleotides matching TRBD2. Germline V CDR1 and CDR2: SQVTM, ANQGSEA. There are 13 residues in the CDR3. V was pared by 1 base and J by 5 bases, with 5 bases of the junction left unmatched.

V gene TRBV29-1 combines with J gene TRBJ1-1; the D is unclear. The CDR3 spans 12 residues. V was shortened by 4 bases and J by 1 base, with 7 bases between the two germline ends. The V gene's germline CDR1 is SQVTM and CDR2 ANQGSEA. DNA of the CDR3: TGCAGCGTTGGGGCGCAGAACACTGAAGCTTTCTTT. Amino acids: CSVGAQNTEAFF.

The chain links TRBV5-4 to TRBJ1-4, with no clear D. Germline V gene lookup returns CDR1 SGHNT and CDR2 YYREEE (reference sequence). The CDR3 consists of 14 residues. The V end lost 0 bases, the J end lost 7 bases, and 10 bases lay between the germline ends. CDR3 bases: TGTGCCAGCAGCTTGGGCGTCACCCCTGAAAAACTGTTTTTT. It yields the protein CASSLGVTPEKLFF.

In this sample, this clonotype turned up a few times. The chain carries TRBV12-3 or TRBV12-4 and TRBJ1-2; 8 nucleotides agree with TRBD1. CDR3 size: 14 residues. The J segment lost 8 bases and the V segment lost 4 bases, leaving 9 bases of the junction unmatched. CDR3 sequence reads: CASSSTGGKTGYTF. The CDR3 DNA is TGTGCCAGCAGTTCCACAGGGGGTAAGACGGGCTACACCTTC.

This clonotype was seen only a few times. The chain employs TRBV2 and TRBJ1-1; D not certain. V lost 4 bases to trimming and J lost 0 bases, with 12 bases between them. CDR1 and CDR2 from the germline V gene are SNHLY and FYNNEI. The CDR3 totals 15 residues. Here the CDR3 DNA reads TGTGCCAGCAGTGGAGGAAACAGCATGAACACTGAAGCTTTCTTT. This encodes CASSGGNSMNTEAFF.

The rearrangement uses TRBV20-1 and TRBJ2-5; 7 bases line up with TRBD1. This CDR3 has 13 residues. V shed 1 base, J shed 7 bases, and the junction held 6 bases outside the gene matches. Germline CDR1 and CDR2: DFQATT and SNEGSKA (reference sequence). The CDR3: CSARGQGFGTQYF. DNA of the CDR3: TGCAGTGCTAGAGGACAGGGATTTGGGACCCAGTACTTC.

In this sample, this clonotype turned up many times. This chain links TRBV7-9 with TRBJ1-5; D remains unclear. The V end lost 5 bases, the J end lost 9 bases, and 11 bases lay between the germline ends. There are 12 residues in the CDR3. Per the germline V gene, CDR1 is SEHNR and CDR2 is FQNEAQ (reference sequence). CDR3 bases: TGTGCCAGCAGCCCCGGTGTACGGCCCCAGCATTTT. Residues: CASSPGVRPQHF.

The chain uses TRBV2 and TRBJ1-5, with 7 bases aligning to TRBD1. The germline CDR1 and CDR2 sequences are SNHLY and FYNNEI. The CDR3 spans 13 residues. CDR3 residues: CASVGQAHQPQHF. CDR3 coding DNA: TGTGCTAGTGTCGGACAGGCACATCAGCCCCAGCATTTT.

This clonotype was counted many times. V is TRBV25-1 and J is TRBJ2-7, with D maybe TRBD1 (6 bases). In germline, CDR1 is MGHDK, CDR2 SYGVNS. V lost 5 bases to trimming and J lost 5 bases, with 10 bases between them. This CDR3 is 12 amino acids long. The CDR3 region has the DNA TGTGCCAGCAGTTGGGACAACCACGAGCAGTACTTC. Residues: CASSWDNHEQYF.

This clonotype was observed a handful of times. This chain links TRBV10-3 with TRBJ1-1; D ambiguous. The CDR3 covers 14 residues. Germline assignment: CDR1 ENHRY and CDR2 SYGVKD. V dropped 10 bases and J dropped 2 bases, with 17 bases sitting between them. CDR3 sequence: CASETWTENTEAFF. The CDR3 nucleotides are TGTGCCAGCGAGACCTGGACGGAAAACACTGAAGCTTTCTTT.

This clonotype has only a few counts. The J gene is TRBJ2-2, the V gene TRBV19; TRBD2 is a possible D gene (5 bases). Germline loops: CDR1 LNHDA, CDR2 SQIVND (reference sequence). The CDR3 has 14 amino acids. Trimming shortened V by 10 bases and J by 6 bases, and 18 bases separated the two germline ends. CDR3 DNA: TGTGCCACCCAGATGATAGGGAGCTCCGGGGAGCTGTTTTTT. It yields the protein CATQMIGSSGELFF.

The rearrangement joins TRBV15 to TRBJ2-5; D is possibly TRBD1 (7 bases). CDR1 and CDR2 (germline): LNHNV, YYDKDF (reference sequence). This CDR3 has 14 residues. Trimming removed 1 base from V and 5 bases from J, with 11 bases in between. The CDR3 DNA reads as TGTGCCACCAGCAGAGGGGACAGCGGGGAGACCCAGTACTTC. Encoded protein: CATSRGDSGETQYF.

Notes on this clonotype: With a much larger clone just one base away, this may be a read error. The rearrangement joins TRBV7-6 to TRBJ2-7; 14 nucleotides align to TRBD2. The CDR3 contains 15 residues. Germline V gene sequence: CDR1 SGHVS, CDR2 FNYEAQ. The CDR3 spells CASSSGLAGVYGQYF. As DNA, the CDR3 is TGTGCCAGCAGCTCGGGACTAGCGGGAGTCTACGGGCAGTACTTC.

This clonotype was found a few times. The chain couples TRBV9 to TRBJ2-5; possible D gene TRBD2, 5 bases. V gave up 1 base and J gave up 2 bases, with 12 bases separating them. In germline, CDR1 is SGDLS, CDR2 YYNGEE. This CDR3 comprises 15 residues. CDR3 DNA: TGTGCCAGCAGCGTATCCTCGGGAACACAAGAGACCCAGTACTTC. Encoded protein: CASSVSSGTQETQYF.

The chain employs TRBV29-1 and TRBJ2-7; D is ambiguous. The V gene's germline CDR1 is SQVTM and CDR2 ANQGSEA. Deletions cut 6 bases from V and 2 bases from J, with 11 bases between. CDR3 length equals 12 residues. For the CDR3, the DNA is TGCAGCGTAGATGCGCTGGCCTACGAGCAGTACTTC. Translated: CSVDALAYEQYF.

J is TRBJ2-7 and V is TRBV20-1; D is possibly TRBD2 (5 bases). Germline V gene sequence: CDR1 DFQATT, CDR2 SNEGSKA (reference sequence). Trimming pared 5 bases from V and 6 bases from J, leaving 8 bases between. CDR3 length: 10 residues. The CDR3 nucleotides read TGCAGTGCTGGGAGACGCGAGCAGTACTTC. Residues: CSAGRREQYF.

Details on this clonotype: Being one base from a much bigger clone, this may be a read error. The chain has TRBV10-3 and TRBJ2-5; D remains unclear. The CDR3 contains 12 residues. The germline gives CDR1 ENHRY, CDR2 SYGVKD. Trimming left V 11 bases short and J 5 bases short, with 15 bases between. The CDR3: CAGSPGMETQYF. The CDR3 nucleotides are TGTGCCGGCTCCCCGGGTATGGAGACCCAGTACTTC.

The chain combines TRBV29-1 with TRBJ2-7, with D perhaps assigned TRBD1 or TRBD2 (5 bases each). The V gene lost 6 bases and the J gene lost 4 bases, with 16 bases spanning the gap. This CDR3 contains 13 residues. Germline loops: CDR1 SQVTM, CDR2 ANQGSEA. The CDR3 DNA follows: TGCAGCGTAGCAGGGAGCCCCTGGTACGAGCAGTACTTC. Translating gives CSVAGSPWYEQYF.

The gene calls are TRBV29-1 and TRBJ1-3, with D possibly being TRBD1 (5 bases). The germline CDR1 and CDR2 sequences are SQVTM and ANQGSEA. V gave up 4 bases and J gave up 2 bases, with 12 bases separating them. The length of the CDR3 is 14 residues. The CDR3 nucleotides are TGCAGCGTTGGGGGCGTGGAGACTGGAAACACCATATATTTT. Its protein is CSVGGVETGNTIYF.

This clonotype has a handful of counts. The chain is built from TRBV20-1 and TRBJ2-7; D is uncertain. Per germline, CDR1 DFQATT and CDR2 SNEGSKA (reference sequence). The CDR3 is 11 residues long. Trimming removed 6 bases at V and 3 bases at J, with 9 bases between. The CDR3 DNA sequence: TGCAGTGCACTACCTGTCTACGAGCAGTACTTC. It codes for CSALPVYEQYF.

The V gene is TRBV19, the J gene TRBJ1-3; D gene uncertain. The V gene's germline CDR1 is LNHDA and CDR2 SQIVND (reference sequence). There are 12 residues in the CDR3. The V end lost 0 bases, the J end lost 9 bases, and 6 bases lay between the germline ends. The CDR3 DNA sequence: TGTGCCAGTAGTATAGATCCGGCCACCATATATTTT. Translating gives CASSIDPATIYF.

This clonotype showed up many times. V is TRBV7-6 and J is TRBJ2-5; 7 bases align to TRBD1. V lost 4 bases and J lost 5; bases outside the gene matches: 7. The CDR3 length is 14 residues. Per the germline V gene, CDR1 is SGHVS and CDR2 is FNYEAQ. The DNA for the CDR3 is TGTGCCAGCAGCTCCCGACAGGGCGAGGAGACCCAGTACTTC. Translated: CASSSRQGEETQYF.